This entry concerns a single T cell receptor beta chain. Seattle patient enrollment occurred during active infection, with longitudinal follow-up thereafter. These data come from a study of blood T cell repertoires in COVID-19. Study-level background: Samples of COVID-19 (acute and convalescent) were obtained from the United States, Italy and Spain. From T cells, B-cell-depleted T cells, or PBMCs came the material, which was cDNA or gDNA.

In the source study's methods: Counts of nucleated cells, estimated from reference gene primer amplification, were obtained. TCRdb keeps only in-frame clones here, not all; method: immunoSEQ multiplex PCR. The V and J calls and clone size come from that table; D and trimming were worked out from the DNA. Of around 120,000 clones listed, 90% were seen once; the top ten hold approximately 3.9%. Germline V lookup: CDR1 KGHSH, CDR2 LQKENI. The ends were cut back, 0 bases at V and 4 bases at J, with 7 bases in the middle. CDR3 length: 13 residues. What was sequenced was peripheral blood. The sequence was obtained from a woman aged 60-75 years with COVID-19, enrolled during active disease. The chain carries TRBV18 and TRBJ2-7, with a tentative D call TRBD1 (6 bases). CDR3 residues: CASSPPGAYEQYF. As DNA, the CDR3 is TGTGCCAGCTCACCACCGGGGGCTTACGAGCAGTACTTC.